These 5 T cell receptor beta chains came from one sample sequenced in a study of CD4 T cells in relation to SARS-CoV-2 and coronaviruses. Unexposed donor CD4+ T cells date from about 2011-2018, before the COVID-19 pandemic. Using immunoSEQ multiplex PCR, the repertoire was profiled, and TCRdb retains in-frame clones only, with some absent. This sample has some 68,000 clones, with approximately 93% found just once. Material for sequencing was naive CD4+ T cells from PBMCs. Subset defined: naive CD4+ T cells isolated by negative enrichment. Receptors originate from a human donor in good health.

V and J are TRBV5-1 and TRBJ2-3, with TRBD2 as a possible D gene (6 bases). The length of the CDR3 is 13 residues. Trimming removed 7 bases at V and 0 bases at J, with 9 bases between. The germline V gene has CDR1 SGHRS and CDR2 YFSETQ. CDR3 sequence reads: CASQEGSTDTQYF. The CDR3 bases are TGCGCCAGCCAGGAGGGTAGCACAGATACGCAGTATTTT.

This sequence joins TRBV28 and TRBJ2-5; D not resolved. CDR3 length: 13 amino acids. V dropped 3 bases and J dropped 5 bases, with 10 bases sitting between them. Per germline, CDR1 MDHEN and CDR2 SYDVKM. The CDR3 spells CASSFGGGETQYF. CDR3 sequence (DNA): TGTGCCAGCAGTTTTGGTGGTGGGGAGACCCAGTACTTC.

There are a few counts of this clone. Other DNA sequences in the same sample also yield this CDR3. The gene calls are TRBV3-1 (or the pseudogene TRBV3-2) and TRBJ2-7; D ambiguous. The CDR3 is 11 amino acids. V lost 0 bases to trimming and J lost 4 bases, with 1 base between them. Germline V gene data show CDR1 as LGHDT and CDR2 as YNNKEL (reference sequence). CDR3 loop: CASSQEYEQYF. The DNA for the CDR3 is TGTGCCAGCAGCCAAGAATACGAGCAGTACTTC.

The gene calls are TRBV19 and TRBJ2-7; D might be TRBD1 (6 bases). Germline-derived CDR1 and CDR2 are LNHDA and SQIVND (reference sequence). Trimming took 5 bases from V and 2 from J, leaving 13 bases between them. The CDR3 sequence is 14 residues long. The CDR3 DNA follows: TGTGCCAGTAGTTCGGGTCAGGGGACCTACGAGCAGTACTTC. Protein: CASSSGQGTYEQYF.

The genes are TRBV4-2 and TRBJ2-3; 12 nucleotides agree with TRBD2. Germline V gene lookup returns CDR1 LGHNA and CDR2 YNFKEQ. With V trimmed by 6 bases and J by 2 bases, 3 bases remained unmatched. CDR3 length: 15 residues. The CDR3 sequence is CASRGLAGLTDTQYF. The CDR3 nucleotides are TGTGCCAGCAGAGGACTAGCGGGGCTCACAGATACGCAGTATTTT.